One sample yielded the 17 T cell receptor beta chains listed below, sequenced in a study of cytotoxic CD8 clonotypes in ibrutinib-treated CLL. TCRdb's copy holds only in-frame clones and misses some; the assay was immunoSEQ multiplex PCR. The sample lists 250,000 to 350,000 clones, approximately 76% occurring once. Sequenced material: PBMCs, taken at disease progression, from a patient treated with ibrutinib. The source of these receptors is a human donor with chronic lymphocytic leukemia.

The chain combines TRBV19 with TRBJ2-3; D gene uncertain. The V gene lost 2 bases and the J gene lost 1 base, with 13 bases spanning the gap. CDR3 length: 16 amino acids. Germline CDR1 LNHDA, CDR2 SQIVND (reference sequence). CDR3 protein: CASSIIPGFGTDTQYF. The CDR3 nucleotides are TGTGCCAGTAGTATAATTCCGGGTTTTGGCACAGATACGCAGTATTTT.

This chain joins TRBV10-3 and TRBJ1-1; D might be TRBD1 (6 bases). CDR1 ENHRY and CDR2 SYGVKD come from the germline V gene. Trimming stripped 10 bases from V and 7 bases from J, with 19 bases between. The CDR3 is made up of 13 amino acids. The CDR3 DNA is TGTGCCACGATGCACAGGGAAGGCATTGAAGCTTTCTTT. Translating it yields CATMHREGIEAFF.

This sequence joins TRBV4-1 and TRBJ2-1, with 9 bases fitting TRBD1. Germline trimming cut 3 bases from V and 5 bases from J; bases unmatched to any gene: 14. The germline gives CDR1 MGHRA, CDR2 YSYEKL. The CDR3 runs 18 residues. The CDR3 region is CASSQQVGGTGTDNEQFF. The CDR3 region has the DNA TGCGCCAGCAGCCAGCAAGTCGGGGGGACAGGGACGGACAATGAGCAGTTCTTC.

The J gene is TRBJ1-1, the V gene TRBV5-6; a weak D match, TRBD1 (6 bases). CDR3 length: 14 residues. Germline V lookup: CDR1 SGHDT, CDR2 YYEEEE. The V end lost 0 bases, the J end lost 5 bases, and 11 bases lay between the germline ends. CDR3 amino acids: CASSLDREFTEAFF. The DNA of the CDR3 is TGTGCCAGCAGCTTGGACAGGGAGTTTACTGAAGCTTTCTTT.

This clone has more than one count but fewer than ten. The gene calls are TRBV15 and TRBJ1-1; D unresolved. Between the trimmed V and J ends, which lost 0 bases and 5 bases, there was a span of 13 bases. The CDR3 totals 15 residues. Germline V gene lookup returns CDR1 LNHNV and CDR2 YYDKDF (reference sequence). CDR3 residues: CATSREGGRRTEAFF. CDR3 bases: TGTGCCACCAGCAGAGAAGGAGGGAGGAGAACTGAAGCTTTCTTT.

The chain has TRBV29-1 and TRBJ2-3; D ambiguous. This CDR3 contains 13 residues. Germline loops: CDR1 SQVTM, CDR2 ANQGSEA. V dropped 4 bases and J dropped 2 bases, with 10 bases sitting between them. This chain's CDR3 is CSVVKGTTDTQYF. The CDR3 region has the DNA TGCAGCGTTGTGAAGGGTACCACAGATACGCAGTATTTT.

This rearrangement joins TRBV12-5 to TRBJ1-3; 7 nucleotides align to TRBD1. Germline V gives CDR1 LGHNT, CDR2 FRNRAP. The CDR3 runs 15 residues. The V and J ends lost 3 bases and 2 bases, in that order; junction bases with no gene match: 4. CDR3 region: CASGFSGQAGNTIYF. CDR3 nucleotides: TGTGCTAGTGGTTTCTCCGGACAGGCTGGAAACACCATATATTTT. Full variable domain (outside the CDR3, taken from reference TRBV12-5 and TRBJ1-3): DARVTQTPRHKVTEMGQEVTMRCQPILGHNTVFWYRQTMMQGLELLAYFRNRAPLDDSGMPKDRFSAEMPDATLATLKIQPSEPRDSAVYFCASGFSGQAGNTIYFGEGSWLTVV.

This clone was detected only a few times. V is TRBV29-1 and J is TRBJ1-1; 9 bases agree with TRBD1. CDR1 and CDR2 (germline): SQVTM, ANQGSEA. The CDR3 totals 12 residues. V lost 4 bases and J lost 6; bases outside the gene matches: 3. Here the CDR3 reads CSVAQGAAEAFF. CDR3 in DNA: TGCAGCGTTGCACAGGGGGCCGCTGAAGCTTTCTTT.

V and J are TRBV5-8 and TRBJ1-6, with 7 bases identical to TRBD1. The trim removed 4 bases at V and 7 bases at J, leaving 11 bases unmatched. Per germline, CDR1 SGHTS and CDR2 YDEGEE. This CDR3 has 16 residues. The CDR3 protein is CASSPPLDRANSPLHF. For the CDR3, the DNA is TGTGCCAGCAGCCCCCCCCTAGACAGGGCCAATTCACCCCTCCACTTT.

This clone has only one observation. The rearrangement uses TRBV27 and TRBJ1-5, with a possible D match to TRBD1 (5 bases). From germline, CDR1 is MNHEY and CDR2 SMNVEV (reference sequence). Trimming left V 4 bases short and J 0 bases short, with 13 bases between. The CDR3 covers 16 residues. The CDR3: CASSYRCLGSNQPQHF. Here the CDR3 DNA reads TGTGCCAGCAGTTACAGGTGTCTAGGTAGCAATCAGCCCCAGCATTTT.

J is TRBJ1-2 and V is TRBV5-1, with 8 bases matching TRBD1. The CDR3 contains 14 residues. The V gene's germline CDR1 is SGHRS and CDR2 YFSETQ. V dropped 4 bases and J dropped 4; count of bases not matched to a gene: 6. CDR3 in DNA: TGCGCCAGCAGCCGGGACAGGTCTGGCTATGGCTACACCTTC. Translation: CASSRDRSGYGYTF.

The chain uses TRBV7-9 and TRBJ2-7, with D perhaps matching TRBD1 (6 bases). The CDR3 spans 15 residues. Germline V gene lookup returns CDR1 SEHNR and CDR2 FQNEAQ (reference sequence). V lost 1 base and J 3 bases, leaving 13 bases between the germline ends. The CDR3: CASSLGGLPNYEQYF. The CDR3 DNA reads as TGTGCCAGCAGCTTAGGGGGGCTCCCCAACTACGAGCAGTACTTC.

The chain recombines TRBV28 with TRBJ2-3, with unresolved D. Per the germline V gene, CDR1 is MDHEN and CDR2 is SYDVKM. This CDR3 has 12 amino acids. V was pared by 6 bases and J by 6 bases, with 10 bases between. CDR3 nucleotide sequence: TGTGCCAGCAGCTACCCTTGGGATACGCAGTATTTT. It codes for CASSYPWDTQYF.

The rearrangement uses TRBV11-3 and TRBJ2-3; 10 nucleotides match TRBD1. Losses at the gene ends were 1 base for V and 1 base for J; bases not matched to a gene: 2. The germline CDR1 and CDR2 sequences are SGHNT and YENEEA. CDR3 size: 16 residues. This CDR3 is CASSLGGTGGTDTQYF. The CDR3 bases are TGTGCCAGCAGCTTAGGAGGGACAGGGGGCACAGATACGCAGTATTTT.

This clone came up once. J is TRBJ1-1 and V is TRBV29-1; no firm D call. Germline V lookup: CDR1 SQVTM, CDR2 ANQGSEA. V dropped 7 bases and J dropped 0 bases, with 6 bases sitting between them. The CDR3 is made up of 11 amino acids. The CDR3 reads CSARLNTEAFF. Here the CDR3 DNA reads TGCAGCGCAAGGTTGAACACTGAAGCTTTCTTT.

The chain joins TRBV13 to TRBJ2-2; 11 bases are shared with TRBD1. There are 17 residues in the CDR3. V shed 5 bases, J shed 4 bases, and the junction held 9 bases outside the gene matches. Germline lookup yields CDR1 PRHDT and CDR2 FYEKMQ (reference sequence). This chain's CDR3 is CASSTLRTGGFTGELFF. The CDR3, as DNA: TGTGCCAGCAGCACTCTCCGGACAGGGGGCTTCACCGGGGAGCTGTTTTTT.

This clone was observed once. The chain links TRBV5-4 to TRBJ2-1; 8 nucleotides align to TRBD1. CDR3 size: 19 residues. Trimming took 6 bases from V and 3 from J; bases not matched to a gene: 20. CDR1 SGHNT and CDR2 YYREEE come from the germline V gene (reference sequence). This chain's CDR3 is CASIWSRTGYGIVYNEQFF. For the CDR3, the DNA is TGTGCCAGCATTTGGTCCCGGACAGGGTACGGTATTGTCTACAATGAGCAGTTCTTC.